The 3 T cell receptor beta chains below all came from one sample that was sequenced in a study of blood T cell repertoires in COVID-19. Measured with immunoSEQ multiplex PCR; TCRdb has only the in-frame clones, and not every one. This table holds 45,000 to 65,000 clones, around 92% found once. The source material was peripheral blood. These receptors all come from an elderly man with active or convalescent COVID-19.

This chain uses TRBV25-1 with TRBJ1-1; D is undetermined. The V gene lost 6 bases and the J gene lost 11 bases, with 19 bases spanning the gap. Germline values: CDR1 MGHDK, CDR2 SYGVNS. This CDR3 is built from 13 residues. Here the CDR3 reads CASSRTAPFSAFF. Here the CDR3 DNA reads TGTGCCAGCAGCCGGACTGCTCCCTTTTCGGCTTTCTTT.

This sequence joins TRBV30 and TRBJ2-5, with D perhaps matching TRBD2 (6 bases). The CDR3 is 15 residues long. Between the trimmed V and J ends, which lost 2 bases and 2 bases, there was a span of 15 bases. In germline, CDR1 is GTSNPN, CDR2 SVGIG (reference sequence). CDR3 nucleotides: TGTGCCTGGAGTCCACTTGTTGGGGGGCAAGAGACCCAGTACTTC. It codes for CAWSPLVGGQETQYF.

This chain uses TRBV24-1 with TRBJ2-5; maybe TRBD1 (5 bases). The germline CDR1 and CDR2 sequences are KGHDR and SFDVKD. Trimming shortened V by 3 bases and J by 1 base, and 14 bases separated the two germline ends. This CDR3 is 16 amino acids long. CDR3 nucleotides: TGTGCCACCAGTGATGGAACCAGGGCTCTCCAAGAGACCCAGTACTTC. Translation: CATSDGTRALQETQYF.